This T cell receptor (beta chain) was recovered during a study of PD-L1 blockade in urothelial cancer. Study at large: Enrolled patients had been treated previously with 0 to 3 chemotherapy regimens. Blood drawn 3 weeks (second dose) and 6 weeks after treatment start was analyzed. T cells numbered a median of approximately 140,000 in the blood samples.

CDR3 size: 13 residues. Germline V lookup: CDR1 LNHDA, CDR2 SQIVND (reference sequence). J was trimmed by 3 bases and V by 8 bases; bases with no gene match: 5. Here immunoSEQ multiplex PCR was the method, and the copy in TCRdb shows in-frame clones only, minus some. This sample has tens of thousands of clones, with 84% found just once. Time point of the sample: pretreatment peripheral blood. Sequenced here: PBMCs, sampled around atezolizumab (anti-PD-L1) treatment. This TCR came from a woman in her 70s with urothelial cancer. The J gene is TRBJ2-7, the V gene TRBV19, with 9 nucleotides matching TRBD1. This CDR3 reads CASGDRGYYEQYF. For the CDR3, the DNA is TGTGCCAGTGGCGACAGGGGGTACTACGAGCAGTACTTC.